This is a list of T cell receptor beta chains from one sample in a study of cytomegalovirus exposure and HLA in healthy donors. Data came from immunoSEQ multiplex PCR; TCRdb stores just in-frame clones and leaves some out. The sample contains about 150,000 clones, roughly three quarters of which appear only once. The sequenced sample was PBMCs. The source of these receptors is a male donor in good health and CMV-seronegative. CDR3s include the opening cysteine and the closing phenylalanine or tryptophan. A D gene is named only where the DNA matches it firmly. Clone sizes are given selectively: once, few, many, or a class where the clone is expanded.

clone size: NA; J gene: TRBJ2-3; V gene: TRBV5-1; D gene: NA; CDR3 DNA: TGCGCCAGCAGCCAGACAGACGGCACAGATACGCAGTATTTT; CDR3 protein: CASSQTDGTDTQYF
clone size: NA; J gene: TRBJ1-6; V gene: TRBV5-1; D gene: TRBD1; CDR3 DNA: TGCGCCAGCAGCTTGCGGACAGGGTCCTATAATTCACCCCTCCACTTT; CDR3 protein: CASSLRTGSYNSPLHF
clone size: NA; J gene: TRBJ2-7; V gene: TRBV29-1; D gene: TRBD1; CDR3 DNA: TGCAGCGTTGAGGTAGGACAGGAGAATGCCTACGAGCAGTACTTC; CDR3 protein: CSVEVGQENAYEQYF
clone size: NA; J gene: TRBJ1-2; V gene: TRBV11-3; D gene: NA; CDR3 DNA: TGTGCCAGCAGCCCTAGGGGCGACCGGGGAGGGGATGGCTACACCTTC; CDR3 protein: CASSPRGDRGGDGYTF
clone size: few; J gene: TRBJ2-2; V gene: TRBV7-6; D gene: NA; CDR3 DNA: TGTGCCAGCAGCTTATGGACAAACTTGAACACCGGGGAGCTGTTTTTT; CDR3 protein: CASSLWTNLNTGELFF
clone size: NA; J gene: TRBJ1-6; V gene: TRBV7-9; D gene: NA; CDR3 DNA: TGTGCCAGCAACCCGCAGGGCAATTCACCCCTCCACTTT; CDR3 protein: CASNPQGNSPLHF
clone size: NA; J gene: TRBJ1-2; V gene: TRBV7-2; D gene: NA; CDR3 DNA: TGTGCCAGCAGCTTAGAGTCCCGACCAGGCGGCTACACCTTC; CDR3 protein: CASSLESRPGGYTF
clone size: NA; J gene: TRBJ1-3; V gene: TRBV6-1; D gene: NA; CDR3 DNA: TGTGCCAGCAGTGAATATACGGAGCTAAACACCATATATTTT; CDR3 protein: CASSEYTELNTIYF
clone size: NA; J gene: TRBJ2-7; V gene: TRBV9; D gene: TRBD1; CDR3 DNA: TGTGCCAGCAGCCGTAGACAGGGGGCGTACGAGCAGTACTTC; CDR3 protein: CASSRRQGAYEQYF
clone size: few; J gene: TRBJ2-1; V gene: TRBV2; D gene: TRBD2; CDR3 DNA: TGTGCCAGCAGTGTCGCGGGGGGCTACAATGAGCAGTTCTTC; CDR3 protein: CASSVAGGYNEQFF
clone size: NA; J gene: TRBJ1-4; V gene: TRBV7-9; D gene: NA; CDR3 DNA: TGTGCCAGCAGCTCCCGCCGGACAGTCGAGCAACTGTTTTTT; CDR3 protein: CASSSRRTVEQLFF
clone size: few; J gene: TRBJ1-4; V gene: TRBV4-3; D gene: TRBD1; CDR3 DNA: TGCGCCAGCAGCCCCACCGGGACAGTCGTCGAAAAACTGTTTTTT; CDR3 protein: CASSPTGTVVEKLFF
clone size: NA; J gene: TRBJ2-7; V gene: TRBV7-8; D gene: NA; CDR3 DNA: TGTGCCAGCAGCTTGGTTTTGAGTCCAGCGGCGGCCTACGAGCAGTACTTC; CDR3 protein: CASSLVLSPAAAYEQYF
clone size: NA; J gene: TRBJ2-1; V gene: TRBV5-1; D gene: NA; CDR3 DNA: TGCGCCAGCAGCTTGGGGGGGCAGCTCTACAATGAGCAGTTCTTC; CDR3 protein: CASSLGGQLYNEQFF
clone size: NA; J gene: TRBJ2-1; V gene: TRBV10-2; D gene: NA; CDR3 DNA: TGCGCCAGCAGGGAAATAGCGGCCCCCGACAATGAGCAGTTCTTC; CDR3 protein: CASREIAAPDNEQFF
clone size: few; J gene: TRBJ1-1; V gene: TRBV7-9; D gene: TRBD1; CDR3 DNA: TGTGCCAGCAGCTCGGGACAGGGGACCTTGAACACTGAAGCTTTCTTT; CDR3 protein: CASSSGQGTLNTEAFF
clone size: NA; J gene: TRBJ2-7; V gene: TRBV9; D gene: NA; CDR3 DNA: TGTGCCAGCAGCTATAAGACAGATTCCTACGAGCAGTACTTC; CDR3 protein: CASSYKTDSYEQYF
clone size: NA; J gene: TRBJ2-1; V gene: TRBV4-3; D gene: TRBD2; CDR3 DNA: TGCGCCAGCAGCCAAGAAATGGGAGCGGGGGGATACAATGAGCAGTTCTTC; CDR3 protein: CASSQEMGAGGYNEQFF
clone size: NA; J gene: TRBJ2-7; V gene: TRBV7-3; D gene: TRBD2; CDR3 DNA: TGTGCCAGCAGCTTAGTAGCGGGGGGCTCCTACGAGCAGTACTTC; CDR3 protein: CASSLVAGGSYEQYF
clone size: NA; J gene: TRBJ2-3; V gene: TRBV19; D gene: TRBD1; CDR3 DNA: TGTGCCACCTCAAAGGACAGGGGTACAGATACGCAGTATTTT; CDR3 protein: CATSKDRGTDTQYF
clone size: few; J gene: TRBJ1-5; V gene: TRBV4-3; D gene: NA; CDR3 DNA: TGCGCCAGCAGCCAAGAGGCGGCGGATCAGCCCCAGCATTTT; CDR3 protein: CASSQEAADQPQHF
clone size: NA; J gene: TRBJ1-3; V gene: TRBV10-3; D gene: TRBD1; CDR3 DNA: TGTGCCATCACCAAAAAGGGGGCTGAAGGAAACACCATATATTTT; CDR3 protein: CAITKKGAEGNTIYF
clone size: NA; J gene: TRBJ1-1; V gene: TRBV6-5; D gene: NA; CDR3 DNA: TGTGCCAGCAGTTCCCGACAGTTAATGAACACTGAAGCTTTCTTT; CDR3 protein: CASSSRQLMNTEAFF
clone size: NA; J gene: TRBJ2-3; V gene: TRBV6-5; D gene: TRBD2; CDR3 DNA: TGTGCCAGCTCGGTGCGGGGGGATAGCACAGATACGCAGTATTTT; CDR3 protein: CASSVRGDSTDTQYF
clone size: NA; J gene: TRBJ1-4; V gene: TRBV30; D gene: TRBD1; CDR3 DNA: TGTGCCTGGGGCCGGGACAGTAATGAAAAACTGTTTTTT; CDR3 protein: CAWGRDSNEKLFF
clone size: NA; J gene: TRBJ2-3; V gene: TRBV10-3; D gene: TRBD2; CDR3 DNA: TGTGCCACAAGGAGCGGGGGCACAGATACGCAGTATTTT; CDR3 protein: CATRSGGTDTQYF
clone size: NA; J gene: TRBJ1-1; V gene: TRBV19; D gene: NA; CDR3 DNA: TGTGCCAGTAGCTCTCAACAGGGGAACACTGAAGCTTTCTTT; CDR3 protein: CASSSQQGNTEAFF
clone size: few; J gene: TRBJ2-5; V gene: TRBV4-3; D gene: TRBD2; CDR3 DNA: TGCGCCAGCAGCCAAGATCCACTAGCGGGGGGCACCACCCAGTACTTC; CDR3 protein: CASSQDPLAGGTTQYF
clone size: NA; J gene: TRBJ2-3; V gene: TRBV30; D gene: TRBD2; CDR3 DNA: TGTGCCTCTTCTACGGGGGGTTCCGCAGATACGCAGTATTTT; CDR3 protein: CASSTGGSADTQYF
clone size: NA; J gene: TRBJ2-1; V gene: TRBV7-9; D gene: NA; CDR3 DNA: TGTGCCAGCAGCCCTGCGGGGTACAATGAGCAGTTCTTC; CDR3 protein: CASSPAGYNEQFF
clone size: NA; J gene: TRBJ2-7; V gene: TRBV7-2; D gene: TRBD1; CDR3 DNA: TGTGCCAGCAGCTTAGCTCGGGACAGGGGGTCCTACGAGCAGTACTTC; CDR3 protein: CASSLARDRGSYEQYF
clone size: few; J gene: TRBJ1-4; V gene: TRBV7-9; D gene: NA; CDR3 DNA: TGTGCCAGCAGCGGCCCCCGGGGAGGGGGGAATGAAAAACTGTTTTTT; CDR3 protein: CASSGPRGGGNEKLFF
clone size: NA; J gene: TRBJ2-3; V gene: TRBV27; D gene: TRBD1; CDR3 DNA: TGTGCCAGCAGTTTCACGGACAGGCCAGGCACAGATACGCAGTATTTT; CDR3 protein: CASSFTDRPGTDTQYF
clone size: NA; J gene: TRBJ2-1; V gene: TRBV7-2; D gene: NA; CDR3 DNA: TGTGCCAGCAGCTTAGGTCGGTCCCAGCAGTTCTTC; CDR3 protein: CASSLGRSQQFF
clone size: NA; J gene: TRBJ1-2; V gene: TRBV4-1; D gene: NA; CDR3 DNA: TGCGCCAGCAGCCAAGGGGCCTTCTATGGCTACACCTTC; CDR3 protein: CASSQGAFYGYTF
clone size: NA; J gene: TRBJ2-5; V gene: TRBV5-1; D gene: TRBD1; CDR3 DNA: TGCGCCAGCAGCTTGGCGACAGGGGCAGAGACCCAGTACTTC; CDR3 protein: CASSLATGAETQYF
clone size: few; J gene: TRBJ1-2; V gene: TRBV29-1; D gene: NA; CDR3 DNA: TGCAGCGTTGAAGAAGGGGGTGGCTACACCTTC; CDR3 protein: CSVEEGGGYTF
clone size: few; J gene: TRBJ1-5; V gene: TRBV5-6; D gene: NA; CDR3 DNA: TGTGCCAGCAGCTTCAGGGGAGGGACTCAGCCCCAGCATTTT; CDR3 protein: CASSFRGGTQPQHF
clone size: NA; J gene: TRBJ1-1; V gene: TRBV19; D gene: NA; CDR3 DNA: TGTGCCAGTAGTACAGGCTCCGCTGGGGCTTTCTTT; CDR3 protein: CASSTGSAGAFF
clone size: NA; J gene: TRBJ1-1; V gene: TRBV18; D gene: NA; CDR3 DNA: TGTGCCAGCTCCCTTACGGCTGAAGCTTTCTTT; CDR3 protein: CASSLTAEAFF
clone size: NA; J gene: TRBJ2-2; V gene: TRBV10-1; D gene: NA; CDR3 DNA: TGCGCCAGCAGCGAGAGGTGGCTAGATATCGCGAACACCGGGGAGCTGTTTTTT; CDR3 protein: CASSERWLDIANTGELFF
clone size: NA; J gene: TRBJ1-1; V gene: TRBV2; D gene: NA; CDR3 DNA: TGTGCCAGCAGTGAAGCACGAGGGTACAACACTGAAGCTTTCTTT; CDR3 protein: CASSEARGYNTEAFF
clone size: NA; J gene: TRBJ1-1; V gene: TRBV5-4; D gene: TRBD1; CDR3 DNA: TGTGCCAGCAGCAAGGGACAGCTTTATCCGGGGTTGGACACTGAAGCTTTCTTT; CDR3 protein: CASSKGQLYPGLDTEAFF
clone size: NA; J gene: TRBJ2-3; V gene: TRBV5-1; D gene: TRBD1; CDR3 DNA: TGCGCCAGCAGCTTGGGACAGGGTTCAGATACGCAGTATTTT; CDR3 protein: CASSLGQGSDTQYF
clone size: NA; J gene: TRBJ2-7; V gene: TRBV18; D gene: TRBD1; CDR3 DNA: TGTGCCAGCTCACCACGACAGGGGGCATACGAGCAGTACTTC; CDR3 protein: CASSPRQGAYEQYF
clone size: NA; J gene: TRBJ2-3; V gene: TRBV5-4; D gene: NA; CDR3 DNA: TGTGCCAACAGCGAAGCATCGACAGGTGAAACGGCGCAGTATTTT; CDR3 protein: CANSEASTGETAQYF